The 15 T cell receptor beta chains in this list originate from one sample, sequenced in a study of OX40 agonist ivuxolimab in advanced cancers. The library relied on the immunoSEQ multiplex PCR assay. Sourced from immuneACCESS, this table was stored by TCRdb with only in-frame sequences that have V and J called. A share of the clones is absent; for the studies checked, an unresolved V gene accounts for under half, and the remainder has no known explanation. Across this sample there are 30,000 or so clones, with 85% to 95% seen only once. Together, the top ten hold 9.4% of the sample. The material was CD4+ or CD8+ T cells sorted from blood, obtained in a trial of the OX40 agonist ivuxolimab. These receptors were obtained from an adult with an advanced solid tumor such as melanoma, head and neck, liver or kidney cancer.

The rearrangement links TRBV15 to TRBJ1-2; TRBD1 is a possible D gene (5 bases). The V and J ends lost 5 bases and 2 bases respectively, with 12 bases between them. This CDR3 comprises 14 residues. Per germline, CDR1 LNHNV and CDR2 YYDKDF (reference sequence). The chain's CDR3 is CATSEQDLNYGYTF. The CDR3 DNA follows: TGTGCCACCAGCGAACAGGACTTAAACTATGGCTACACCTTC.

The chain has TRBV2 and TRBJ1-5; 7 nucleotides match TRBD1. Germline V gene lookup returns CDR1 SNHLY and CDR2 FYNNEI. The CDR3 loop spans 14 amino acids. V was pared by 8 bases and J by 4 bases, with 8 bases of the junction left unmatched. The CDR3 protein is CASQPGQANQPQHF. Here the CDR3 DNA reads TGTGCCAGCCAGCCCGGACAGGCTAATCAGCCCCAGCATTTT.

The sample holds one count of this clone. The chain uses TRBV7-9 and TRBJ1-5, with D perhaps matching TRBD1 (6 bases). The germline V and J ends were trimmed by 4 bases and 6 bases, with 16 bases remaining between them. CDR1 and CDR2 (germline): SEHNR, FQNEAQ (reference sequence). The CDR3 has 15 residues. The CDR3 nucleotides read TGTGCCAGCAGCTCACCTCGGGAGGGGGGTCAGCCCCAGCATTTT. Encoded protein: CASSSPREGGQPQHF.

V and J are TRBV30 and TRBJ2-2; D might be TRBD1 (6 bases). Germline CDR1 reads GTSNPN; CDR2 reads SVGIG (reference sequence). The CDR3 runs 13 residues. Trimming shortened V by 2 bases and J by 8 bases, and 12 bases separated the two germline ends. In DNA form, the CDR3 reads TGTGCCTGGAGTTCCTCAGGGGCAGGGGAGCTGTTTTTT. This encodes CAWSSSGAGELFF.

This clone was counted once. This rearrangement joins TRBV9 to TRBJ2-1; D possibly matches TRBD1 or TRBD2 (6 bases each). Germline V gives CDR1 SGDLS, CDR2 YYNGEE. Deletions cut 4 bases from V and 4 bases from J, with 18 bases between. The CDR3 is 16 amino acids. The CDR3 protein is CASSHGSRGEYNEQFF. DNA of the CDR3: TGTGCCAGCAGCCACGGGTCGAGGGGGGAATACAATGAGCAGTTCTTC.

This chain links TRBV29-1 with TRBJ2-7; tentative D call: TRBD1 (5 bases). CDR3 length: 14 amino acids. The germline CDR1 and CDR2 sequences are SQVTM and ANQGSEA. Trimming removed 2 bases at V and 2 bases at J, with 13 bases between. CDR3 sequence reads: CSVELTVSPYEQYF. CDR3 DNA sequence: TGCAGCGTTGAACTGACAGTTTCTCCCTACGAGCAGTACTTC.

V and J are TRBV6-5 and TRBJ2-7, with 11 bases aligning to TRBD2. V was clipped by 2 bases and J by 5 bases; unmatched bases: 5. The CDR3 loop spans 15 amino acids. Germline CDR1 reads MNHEY; CDR2 reads SVGAGI. The CDR3 DNA reads as TGTGCCAGCAGTTACCTAGCGGGAGGTAGCAACGAGCAGTACTTC. Its protein product is CASSYLAGGSNEQYF.

CDR3 amino acids: CASTQELARQYF. Written as DNA, the CDR3 is TGTGCCAGCACGCAAGAGCTGGCCCGCCAGTACTTC. This sequence joins TRBV2 and TRBJ2-5; D uncertain. There are 12 residues in the CDR3. Germline assignment: CDR1 SNHLY and CDR2 FYNNEI. V was trimmed by 7 bases and J by 10 bases, leaving 16 bases between them.

The sample holds one count of this clone. J is TRBJ2-7 and V is TRBV19; D not resolved. Trimming took 4 bases from V and 2 from J, leaving 3 bases between them. This CDR3 is 11 amino acids long. CDR1 and CDR2 from the germline V gene are LNHDA and SQIVND (reference sequence). The CDR3 DNA reads as TGTGCCAGTAGTACCGCCTACGAGCAGTACTTC. It is translated as CASSTAYEQYF.

This chain connects TRBV4-1 to TRBJ2-3, with D possibly matching TRBD1 (5 bases). The CDR3 covers 15 residues. Germline values: CDR1 MGHRA, CDR2 YSYEKL. V lost 0 bases, J lost 4 bases, and 11 bases lay in between. CDR3 loop: CASSQEGREADTQYF. Written as DNA, the CDR3 is TGCGCCAGCAGCCAAGAGGGCAGGGAAGCAGATACGCAGTATTTT.

The V gene is TRBV19, the J gene TRBJ2-7, with D possibly being TRBD1 (5 bases). Germline V gene sequence: CDR1 LNHDA, CDR2 SQIVND (reference sequence). V was cut by 10 bases and J by 4 bases, with 17 bases left in between. The CDR3 spans 13 residues. CDR3 DNA sequence: TGTGCCACCAGGGCCCCCCTAATATACGAGCAGTACTTC. It is translated as CATRAPLIYEQYF.

This rearrangement joins TRBV30 to TRBJ2-1; 13 nucleotides align to TRBD2. The germline V gene has CDR1 GTSNPN and CDR2 SVGIG (reference sequence). The V and J ends lost 7 bases and 9 bases, in that order; junction bases with no gene match: 12. The CDR3 spans 15 residues. Here the CDR3 DNA reads TGTGCCTCAAACCTACTAGCGGGAGGGCTCACTGAGCAGTTCTTC. Its translation is CASNLLAGGLTEQFF.

In its sample, this clone was seen once. J is TRBJ1-1 and V is TRBV5-4; TRBD1 is a possible D gene (6 bases). CDR1 SGHNT and CDR2 YYREEE come from the germline V gene (reference sequence). V shed 0 bases and J shed 2 bases, with 8 bases lying between them. The CDR3 totals 14 residues. The CDR3 bases are TGTGCCAGCAGCTTGGCGGGGGCTAACACTGAAGCTTTCTTT. The encoded protein is CASSLAGANTEAFF. Using reference TRBV5-4 and TRBJ1-1 for the parts outside the CDR3, the full variable domain is ETGVTQSPTHLIKTRGQQVTLRCSSQSGHNTVSWYQQALGQGPQFIFQYYREEENGRGNFPPRFSGLQFPNYSSELNVNALELDDSALYLCASSLAGANTEAFFGQGTRLTVV.

This chain links TRBV27 with TRBJ2-3; 12 bases agree with TRBD2. The CDR3 has 16 amino acids. The ends lost 5 bases at V and 4 bases at J; junction bases unmatched: 7. Germline V gene data show CDR1 as MNHEY and CDR2 as SMNVEV (reference sequence). The CDR3 loop is CASSALAGGLSDTQYF. CDR3 in DNA: TGTGCCAGCAGTGCCCTAGCGGGGGGGCTCTCAGATACGCAGTATTTT.

CDR3 in DNA: TGTGCCAGCAGCTATAGCCGACACCTCTCCTACGAGCAGTACTTC. Amino acids: CASSYSRHLSYEQYF. The V and J genes are TRBV11-2 and TRBJ2-7; D is uncertain. Germline CDR1 and CDR2: SGHAT and FQNNGV. The V end was cut by 4 bases, the J end by 0 bases, with 13 bases between. This CDR3 comprises 15 residues.